Given below is one TCR beta chain in context. The sample comes from a study of blood T cell repertoires in COVID-19. Study background: The United States, Italy and Spain were the sources of the acute and convalescent COVID-19 samples. T cells, B-cell-depleted T cells, or PBMCs provided the cDNA or gDNA that served as material.

The CDR3 extends over 13 amino acids. CDR1 is KGHSH, CDR2 LQKENI, per germline. Trimming removed 3 bases at V and 2 bases at J, with 7 bases between. As processed by the authors: Estimation of nucleated cell counts was performed using reference gene primer amplification. Profiling relied on immunoSEQ multiplex PCR, and the TCRdb table lists in-frame clones only, not all of them. D and trimming were read from the DNA, whereas the V and J calls and clone size are those reported in that table. The profile shows roughly 74,000 clones, 84% of them singletons. V usage is TRBV18 and J usage is TRBJ1-1; D perhaps matches TRBD1 (5 bases). This clonotype was sampled from a man in his 70s with acute or convalescent COVID-19. Input material: peripheral blood. The CDR3 loop reads CASSPRANTEAFF. The CDR3 coding sequence is TGTGCCAGCTCACCCAGGGCAAACACTGAAGCTTTCTTT.